This note documents a single TCR beta chain sequence. These data originate in a study of T cells in narcolepsy. The V gene's germline CDR1 is SGHDN and CDR2 FVKESK. With 3 bases removed from V and 4 bases from J, the gap between germline ends came to 10 bases. The CDR3 spans 13 residues. Profiled with immunoSEQ multiplex PCR; TCRdb holds only in-frame clones, not every one. The table shows some 15,000 clones, with approximately 72% occurring only once. Input material: CD45RA- memory CD8+ T cells from PBMCs. V gene TRBV14 combines with J gene TRBJ2-7; D gene ambiguous. The receptor was isolated from a human donor with narcolepsy. CDR3 amino acids: CASSHPGSYEQYF. For the CDR3, the DNA is TGTGCCAGCAGCCACCCAGGAAGTTACGAGCAGTACTTC.